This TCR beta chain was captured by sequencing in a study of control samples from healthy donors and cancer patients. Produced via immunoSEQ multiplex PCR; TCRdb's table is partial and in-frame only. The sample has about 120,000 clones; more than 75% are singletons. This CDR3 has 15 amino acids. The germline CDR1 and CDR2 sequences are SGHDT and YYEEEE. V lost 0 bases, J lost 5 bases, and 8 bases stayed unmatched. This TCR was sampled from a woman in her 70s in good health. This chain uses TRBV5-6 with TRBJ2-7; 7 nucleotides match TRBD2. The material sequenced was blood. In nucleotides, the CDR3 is TGTGCCAGCAGCTTGGCCTGGGGAGGGTTCCACGAGCAGTACTTC. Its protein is CASSLAWGGFHEQYF. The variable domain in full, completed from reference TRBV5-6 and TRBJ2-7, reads DAGVTQSPTHLIKTRGQQVTLRCSPKSGHDTVSWYQQALGQGPQFIFQYYEEEERQRGNFPDRFSGHQFPNYSSELNVNALLLGDSALYLCASSLAWGGFHEQYFGPGTRLTVT.